The source of this T cell receptor beta chain is a study of shared clonotypes between healthy human individuals. Overall study: Aged 18 to 49, the donors were a couple of women and a few men. General observations from the study: Rarefaction demonstrated incomplete sorted-subset sequencing despite large depth. Limitation of the genetic and exposure-history diversity represented came from the few donors. Estimated richness values were generally larger in naive subsets than in memory subsets.

The CDR3 extends over 13 amino acids. The germline CDR1 and CDR2 sequences are MDHEN and SYDVKM. Trimming took 5 bases from V and 10 from J, leaving 17 bases between them. TCRdb keeps only in-frame clones here, not all; method: immunoSEQ multiplex PCR. The repertoire holds 95,000 to 120,000 clones, with about 71% as singletons. About this clone: No antigen is known for it.

The sequence was collected from a woman in her 30s in good health. This chain uses TRBV28 with TRBJ1-1; D is possibly TRBD1 (5 bases). The specimen sequenced was memory CD8+ T cells sorted from blood. Subset described: CD45RO+ cells pooled with CCR7-negative TemRA cells. Here the CDR3 reads CASSLGGPRGAFF. DNA of the CDR3: TGTGCCAGCAGTCTCGGCGGGCCAAGGGGAGCTTTCTTT.